This entry is about one TCR beta chain. The antigen is undetermined. Data came from immunoSEQ multiplex PCR; TCRdb stores just in-frame clones and leaves some out. Here the sample spans 500,000 or so clones, 89% being singletons. This entry belongs to a study of Ad26.COV2.S vaccination and SARS-CoV-2 variants. Findings of the study overall: Assessments of TCR breadth and depth may have underestimated the total T cell responses.

Stated treatment: 15 to 20 received Ad26.COV2.S at low or high dose, single or two shots; several received placebo; per-sample allocation not given. The samples date from day 63 after the first vaccine or placebo injection. An adult of 18-55 years in Boston served as donor. The CDR3 runs to 12 residues. CDR1 SQVTM and CDR2 ANQGSEA come from the germline V gene. Trimming removed 7 bases from V and 10 bases from J; junction bases left unmatched: 6. This TCR came from a person aged 18-60 years who received the Ad26.COV2.S COVID-19 vaccine or a placebo. The chain links TRBV29-1 to TRBJ2-1; TRBD2 agrees at 11 bases. This specimen consisted of peripheral blood, obtained in a trial of Ad26.COV2.S vaccine versus placebo. In DNA, the CDR3 is TGCAGCGGTAGCGGGAGGGCCTACGAGCAGTTCTTC. It translates to CSGSGRAYEQFF.